The source of this T cell receptor beta chain is a study of blood T cell repertoires in COVID-19. Sequencing used immunoSEQ multiplex PCR; TCRdb keeps in-frame clones, though not all of them. The sample yields 190,000 or so clones, approximately 86% seen once. V was pared by 2 bases and J by 3 bases, with 0 bases of the junction left unmatched. Per the germline V gene, CDR1 is KGHSH and CDR2 is LQKENI. This CDR3 is built from 14 residues. The sequencing sample was made of peripheral blood. The TCR comes from a woman at least 80 years old with acute or convalescent COVID-19. This sequence joins TRBV18 and TRBJ2-2; 7 bases are shared with TRBD1. CDR3 bases: TGTGCCAGCTCACCAGGACAGGACACCGGGGAGCTGTTTTTT. Its protein product is CASSPGQDTGELFF.